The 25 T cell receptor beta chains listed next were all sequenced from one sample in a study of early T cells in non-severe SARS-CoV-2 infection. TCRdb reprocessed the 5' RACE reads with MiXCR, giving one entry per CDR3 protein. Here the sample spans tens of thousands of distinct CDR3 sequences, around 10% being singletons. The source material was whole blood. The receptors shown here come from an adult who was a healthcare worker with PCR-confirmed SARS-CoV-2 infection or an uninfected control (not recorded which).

The CDR3 DNA follows: TGTGCCAGCAGTCCGGGACTTTCCGAGGATACGCAGTATTTT. Protein sequence: CASSPGLSEDTQYF. The J gene is TRBJ2-3, the V gene TRBV6-2 or TRBV6-3; D is possibly TRBD2 (6 bases). Looked up from germline, CDR1 is MNHEY and CDR2 is SVGEGT. This CDR3 spans 14 amino acids. V was pared by 5 bases and J by 6 bases, with 15 bases between.

CDR3 bases: TGTGCCAGCAGTTCATCCCTACGGGCCGCTGAAGCTTTCTTT. This codes for CASSSSLRAAEAFF. The genes are TRBV12-3 or TRBV12-4 and TRBJ1-1, with unresolved D. This CDR3 is built from 14 residues. Trimming stripped 4 bases from V and 6 bases from J, with 15 bases between.

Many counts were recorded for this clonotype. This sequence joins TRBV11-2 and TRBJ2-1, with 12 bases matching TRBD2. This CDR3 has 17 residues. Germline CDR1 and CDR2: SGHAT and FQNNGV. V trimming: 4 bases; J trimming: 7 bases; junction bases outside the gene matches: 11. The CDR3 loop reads CASSSLGLAGKPNEQFF. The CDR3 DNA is TGTGCCAGCAGCTCTCTCGGACTAGCGGGAAAACCGAATGAGCAGTTCTTC.

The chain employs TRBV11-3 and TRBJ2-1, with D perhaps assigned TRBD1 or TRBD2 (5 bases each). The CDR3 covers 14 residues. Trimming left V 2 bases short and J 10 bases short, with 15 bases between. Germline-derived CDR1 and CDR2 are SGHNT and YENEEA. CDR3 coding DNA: TGTGCCAGCAGCTTAAAACTCATCGAGGGGGAGCAGTTCTTC. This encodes CASSLKLIEGEQFF. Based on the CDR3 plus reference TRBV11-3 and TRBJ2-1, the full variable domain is EAGVVQSPRYKIIEKKQPVAFWCNPISGHNTLYWYLQNLGQGPELLIRYENEEAVDDSQLPKDRFSAERLKGVDSTLKIQPAELGDSAVYLCASSLKLIEGEQFFGPGTRLTVL.

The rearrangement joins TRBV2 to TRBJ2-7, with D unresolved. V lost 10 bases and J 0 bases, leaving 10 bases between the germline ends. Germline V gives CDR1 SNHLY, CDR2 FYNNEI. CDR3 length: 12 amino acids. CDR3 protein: CAKERSSYEQYF. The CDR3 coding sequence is TGTGCCAAGGAACGGAGCTCCTACGAGCAGTACTTC.

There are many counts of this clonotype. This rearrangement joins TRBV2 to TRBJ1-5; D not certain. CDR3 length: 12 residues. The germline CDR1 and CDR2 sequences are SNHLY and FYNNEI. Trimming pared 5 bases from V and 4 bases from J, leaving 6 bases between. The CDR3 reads CASSPSNQPQHF. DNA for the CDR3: TGTGCCAGCAGTCCATCGAATCAGCCCCAGCATTTT.

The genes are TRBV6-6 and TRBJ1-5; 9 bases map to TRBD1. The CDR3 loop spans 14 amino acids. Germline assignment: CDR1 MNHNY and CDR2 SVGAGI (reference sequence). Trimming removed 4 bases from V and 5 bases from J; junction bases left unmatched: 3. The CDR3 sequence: CASSFGTGYQPQHF. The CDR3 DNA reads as TGTGCCAGCAGTTTCGGGACAGGGTATCAGCCCCAGCATTTT.

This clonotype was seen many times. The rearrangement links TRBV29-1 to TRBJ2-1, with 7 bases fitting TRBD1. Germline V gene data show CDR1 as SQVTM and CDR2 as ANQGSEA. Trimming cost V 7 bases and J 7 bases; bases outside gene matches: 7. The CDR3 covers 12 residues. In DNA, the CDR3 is TGCAGCGCTTGGACAGGACGGAATGAGCAGTTCTTC. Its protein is CSAWTGRNEQFF.

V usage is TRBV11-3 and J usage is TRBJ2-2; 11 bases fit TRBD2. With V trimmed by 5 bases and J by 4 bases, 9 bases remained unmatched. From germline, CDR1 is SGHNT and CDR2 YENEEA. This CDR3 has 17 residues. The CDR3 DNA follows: TGTGCCAGCAGCGAAGAGTCTAGCGGGAGGATCACCGGGGAGCTGTTTTTT. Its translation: CASSEESSGRITGELFF.

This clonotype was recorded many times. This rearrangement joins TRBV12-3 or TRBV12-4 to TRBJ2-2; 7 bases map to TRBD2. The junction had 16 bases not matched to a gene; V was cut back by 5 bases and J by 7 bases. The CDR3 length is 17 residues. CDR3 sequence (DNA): TGTGCCAGCAGTCCTCTTCAAGCGGGGCCGTCGGGCGGGGAGCTGTTTTTT. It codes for CASSPLQAGPSGGELFF.

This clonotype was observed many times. The CDR3 nucleotides are TGTGCCAGCAGCCTATATGAGGGTACATCCGAGCAGTACTTC. Its translation: CASSLYEGTSEQYF. This chain links TRBV7-8 with TRBJ2-7, with a weak D call TRBD2 (5 bases). V gave up 5 bases and J gave up 6 bases, with 17 bases separating them. From germline, CDR1 is SGHVS and CDR2 FQNEAQ. The CDR3 loop spans 14 amino acids.

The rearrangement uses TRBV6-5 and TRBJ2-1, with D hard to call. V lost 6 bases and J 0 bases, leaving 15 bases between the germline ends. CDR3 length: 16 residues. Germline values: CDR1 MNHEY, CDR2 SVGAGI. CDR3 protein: CASSPFTVSSYNEQFF. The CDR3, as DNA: TGTGCCAGCAGCCCTTTCACCGTTAGCTCCTACAATGAGCAGTTCTTC.

This chain's CDR3 is CASSVTEQDRSYEQYF. CDR3 in DNA: TGTGCCAGCAGCGTGACGGAACAGGACCGATCCTACGAGCAGTACTTC. The V gene is TRBV12-3 or TRBV12-4, the J gene TRBJ2-7; possibly TRBD1 for D (5 bases). The V gene lost 6 bases and the J gene lost 1 base, with 19 bases spanning the gap. This CDR3 comprises 16 residues.

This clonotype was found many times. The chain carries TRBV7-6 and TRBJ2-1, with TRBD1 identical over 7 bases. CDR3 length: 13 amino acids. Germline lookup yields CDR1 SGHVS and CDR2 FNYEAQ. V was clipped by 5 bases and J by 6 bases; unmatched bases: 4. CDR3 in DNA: TGTGCCAGCAGCGGGACAGCACTCAATGAGCAGTTCTTC. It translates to CASSGTALNEQFF.

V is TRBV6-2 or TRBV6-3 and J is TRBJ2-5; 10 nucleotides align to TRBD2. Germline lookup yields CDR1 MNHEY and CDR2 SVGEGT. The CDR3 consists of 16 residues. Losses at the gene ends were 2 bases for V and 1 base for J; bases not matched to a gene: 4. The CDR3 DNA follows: TGTGCCAGCAGTTACCGGTCTAGCGGGAGCCAAGAGACCCAGTACTTC. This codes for CASSYRSSGSQETQYF.

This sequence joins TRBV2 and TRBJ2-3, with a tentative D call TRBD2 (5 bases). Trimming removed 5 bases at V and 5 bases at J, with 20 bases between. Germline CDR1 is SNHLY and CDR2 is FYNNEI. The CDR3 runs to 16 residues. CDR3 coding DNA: TGTGCCAGCAGTCTCTCTAGTCCACGTCGGGGAGATACGCAGTATTTT. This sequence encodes CASSLSSPRRGDTQYF.

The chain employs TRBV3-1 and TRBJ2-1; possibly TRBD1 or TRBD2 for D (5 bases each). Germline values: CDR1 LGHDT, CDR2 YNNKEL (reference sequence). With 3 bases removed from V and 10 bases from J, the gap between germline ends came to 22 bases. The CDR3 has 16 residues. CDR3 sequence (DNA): TGTGCCAGCAGCCAGGACCCGGGACGGCCTTTACGAGAGCAGTTCTTC. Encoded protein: CASSQDPGRPLREQFF.

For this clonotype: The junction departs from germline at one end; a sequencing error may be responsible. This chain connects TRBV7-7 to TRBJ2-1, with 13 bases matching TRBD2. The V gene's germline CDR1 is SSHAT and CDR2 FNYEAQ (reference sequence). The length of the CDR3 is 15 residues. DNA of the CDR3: TGTGCTAGCAGCCCCGGACTAGCGGGAGTGGATGAGCAGTTCTTC. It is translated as CASSPGLAGVDEQFF.

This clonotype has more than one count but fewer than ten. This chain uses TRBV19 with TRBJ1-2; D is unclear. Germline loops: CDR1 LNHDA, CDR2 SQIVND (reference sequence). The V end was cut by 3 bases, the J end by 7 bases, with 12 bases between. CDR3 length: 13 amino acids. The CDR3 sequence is CASSIFEGFGYTF. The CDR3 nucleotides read TGTGCCAGTAGTATTTTTGAAGGCTTTGGCTACACCTTC.

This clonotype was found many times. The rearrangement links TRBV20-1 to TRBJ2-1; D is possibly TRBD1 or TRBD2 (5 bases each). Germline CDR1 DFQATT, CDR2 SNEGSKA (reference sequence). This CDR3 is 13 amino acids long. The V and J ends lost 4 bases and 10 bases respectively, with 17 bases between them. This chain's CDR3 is CSAMGETRNEQFF. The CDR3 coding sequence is TGCAGTGCTATGGGGGAGACAAGGAACGAGCAGTTCTTC.

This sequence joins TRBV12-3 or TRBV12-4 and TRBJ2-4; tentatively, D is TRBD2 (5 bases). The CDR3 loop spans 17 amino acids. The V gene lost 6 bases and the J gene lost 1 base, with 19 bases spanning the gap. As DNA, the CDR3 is TGTGCCAGCAGCCCAGGCGGGTGGGGTGGCGCCAAAAACATTCAGTACTTC. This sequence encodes CASSPGGWGGAKNIQYF.

The CDR3 sequence is CASSIDQLAHSYNEQFF. The CDR3 nucleotides are TGTGCCAGTAGTATAGATCAACTAGCGCACTCCTACAATGAGCAGTTCTTC. V usage is TRBV19 and J usage is TRBJ2-1; 7 positions match TRBD2. The CDR3 length is 17 residues. V lost 0 bases and J lost 0; bases outside the gene matches: 5. Germline-derived CDR1 and CDR2 are LNHDA and SQIVND (reference sequence).

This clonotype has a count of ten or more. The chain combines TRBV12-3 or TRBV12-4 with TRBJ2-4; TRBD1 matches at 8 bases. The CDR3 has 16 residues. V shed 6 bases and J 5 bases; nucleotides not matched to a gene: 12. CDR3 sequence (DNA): TGTGCCAGCAGCCGCCGCGCCGGGACAGGAGAAAACATTCAGTACTTC. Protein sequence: CASSRRAGTGENIQYF.

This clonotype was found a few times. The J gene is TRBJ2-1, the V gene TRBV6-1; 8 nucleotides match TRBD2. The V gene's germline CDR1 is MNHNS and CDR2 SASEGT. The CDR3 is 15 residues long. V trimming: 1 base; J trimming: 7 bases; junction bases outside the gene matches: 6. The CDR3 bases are TGTGCCAGCAGTGAAGGCGGGGGGAGGTTGAATGAGCAGTTCTTC. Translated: CASSEGGGRLNEQFF.

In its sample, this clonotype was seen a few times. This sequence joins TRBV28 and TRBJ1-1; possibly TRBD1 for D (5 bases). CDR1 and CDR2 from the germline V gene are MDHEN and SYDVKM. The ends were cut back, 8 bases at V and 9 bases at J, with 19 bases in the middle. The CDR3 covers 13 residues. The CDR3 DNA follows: TGTGCCAGCGGGGGAGGGGCTGCCTCGAAAGCTTTCTTT. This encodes CASGGGAASKAFF.